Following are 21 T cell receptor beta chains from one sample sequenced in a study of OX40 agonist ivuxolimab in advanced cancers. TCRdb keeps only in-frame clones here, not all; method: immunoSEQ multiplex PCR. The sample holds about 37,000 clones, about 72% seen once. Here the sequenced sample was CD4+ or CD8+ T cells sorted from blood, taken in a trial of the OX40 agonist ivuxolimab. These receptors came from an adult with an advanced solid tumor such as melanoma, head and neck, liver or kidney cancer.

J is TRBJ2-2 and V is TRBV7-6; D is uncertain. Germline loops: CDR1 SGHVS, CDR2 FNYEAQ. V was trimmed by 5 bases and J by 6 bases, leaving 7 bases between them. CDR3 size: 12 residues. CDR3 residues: CASSVKAGELFF. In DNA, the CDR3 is TGTGCCAGCAGCGTCAAGGCCGGGGAGCTGTTTTTT.

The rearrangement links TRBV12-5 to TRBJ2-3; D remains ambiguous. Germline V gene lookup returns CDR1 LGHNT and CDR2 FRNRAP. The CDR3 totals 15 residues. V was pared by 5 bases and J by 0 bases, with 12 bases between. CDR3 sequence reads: CASGRLGHSTDTQYF. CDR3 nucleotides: TGTGCTAGTGGTCGCCTTGGGCATAGCACAGATACGCAGTATTTT.

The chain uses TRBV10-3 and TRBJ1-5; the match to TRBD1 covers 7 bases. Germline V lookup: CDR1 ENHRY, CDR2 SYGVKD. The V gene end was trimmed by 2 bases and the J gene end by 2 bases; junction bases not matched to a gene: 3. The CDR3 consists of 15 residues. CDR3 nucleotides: TGTGCCATCAGTGAGGACAGGGTTGGCAATCAGCCCCAGCATTTT. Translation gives CAISEDRVGNQPQHF.

The CDR3, as DNA: TGTGCCAGTCGGGGCGGGGGACTAGCTGGAACAGATACGCAGTATTTT. It is translated as CASRGGGLAGTDTQYF. This chain uses TRBV5-4 with TRBJ2-3, with TRBD2 identical over 9 bases. The CDR3 length is 16 residues. Losses at the gene ends were 8 bases for V and 3 bases for J; bases not matched to a gene: 13. Per the germline V gene, CDR1 is SGHNT and CDR2 is YYREEE (reference sequence).

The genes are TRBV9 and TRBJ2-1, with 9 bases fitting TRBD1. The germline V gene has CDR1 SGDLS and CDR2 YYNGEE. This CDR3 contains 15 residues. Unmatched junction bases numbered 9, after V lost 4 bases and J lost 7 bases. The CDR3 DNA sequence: TGTGCCAGCAGCCTTCCCCGACAGGGGGTAAATGAGCAGTTCTTC. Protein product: CASSLPRQGVNEQFF.

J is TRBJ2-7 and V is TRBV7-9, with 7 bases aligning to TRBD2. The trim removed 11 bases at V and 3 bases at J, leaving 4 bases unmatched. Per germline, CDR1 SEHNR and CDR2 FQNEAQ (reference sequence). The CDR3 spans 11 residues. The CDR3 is CAAGDFYEQYF. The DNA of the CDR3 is TGTGCCGCGGGGGATTTCTACGAGCAGTACTTC.

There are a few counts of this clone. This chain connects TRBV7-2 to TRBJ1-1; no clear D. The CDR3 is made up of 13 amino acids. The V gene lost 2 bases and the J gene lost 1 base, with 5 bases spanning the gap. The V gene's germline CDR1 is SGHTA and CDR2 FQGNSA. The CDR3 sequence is CASSLSANTEAFF. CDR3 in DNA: TGTGCCAGCAGCTTATCAGCGAACACTGAAGCTTTCTTT.

The CDR3 nucleotides are TGTGCCAGCACCCGGGGACTAGCGGGAGGCTCGGATACGCAGTATTTT. It codes for CASTRGLAGGSDTQYF. This chain links TRBV7-3 with TRBJ2-3; TRBD2 matches at 15 bases. Germline-derived CDR1 and CDR2 are SGHTA and FQGTGA. The CDR3 is 16 amino acids. The J segment lost 6 bases and the V segment lost 7 bases, leaving 8 bases of the junction unmatched.

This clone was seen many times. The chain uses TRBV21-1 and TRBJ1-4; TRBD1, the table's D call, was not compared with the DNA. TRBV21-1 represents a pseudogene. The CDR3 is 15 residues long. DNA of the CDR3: TGTGCCAGCAGCAGGGCACAGTCAGTAAATGAAAAACTGTTTTTT. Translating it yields CASSRAQSVNEKLFF.

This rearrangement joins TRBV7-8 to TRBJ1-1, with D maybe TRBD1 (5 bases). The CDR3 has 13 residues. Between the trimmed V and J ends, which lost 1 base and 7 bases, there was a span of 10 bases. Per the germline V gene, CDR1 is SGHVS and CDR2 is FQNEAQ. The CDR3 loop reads CASSLVQGGEAFF. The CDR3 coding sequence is TGTGCCAGCAGCTTAGTTCAGGGAGGTGAAGCTTTCTTT.

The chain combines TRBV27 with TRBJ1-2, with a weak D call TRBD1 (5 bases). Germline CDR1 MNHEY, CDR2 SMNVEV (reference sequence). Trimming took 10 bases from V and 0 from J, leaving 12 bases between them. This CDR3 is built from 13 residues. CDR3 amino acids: CATSRGANYGYTF. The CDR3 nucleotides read TGTGCCACCTCGAGGGGCGCTAACTATGGCTACACCTTC.

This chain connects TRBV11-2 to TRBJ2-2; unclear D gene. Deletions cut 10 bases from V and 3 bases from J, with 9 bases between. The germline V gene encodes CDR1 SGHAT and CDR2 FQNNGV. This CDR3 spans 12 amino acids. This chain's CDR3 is CATTEYTGELFF. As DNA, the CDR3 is TGTGCCACTACTGAATACACCGGGGAGCTGTTTTTT. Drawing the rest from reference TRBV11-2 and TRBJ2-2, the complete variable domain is EAGVAQSPRYKIIEKRQSVAFWCNPISGHATLYWYQQILGQGPKLLIQFQNNGVVDDSQLPKDRFSAERLKGVDSTLKIQPAKLEDSAVYLCATTEYTGELFFGEGSRLTVL.

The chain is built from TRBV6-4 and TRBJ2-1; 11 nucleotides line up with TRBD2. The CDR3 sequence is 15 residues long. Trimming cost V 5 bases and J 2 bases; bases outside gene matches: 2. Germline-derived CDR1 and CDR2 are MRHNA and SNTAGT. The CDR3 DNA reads TGTGCCAGCAGTATACTAGCGGGAGCCTACAATGAGCAGTTCTTC. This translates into CASSILAGAYNEQFF.

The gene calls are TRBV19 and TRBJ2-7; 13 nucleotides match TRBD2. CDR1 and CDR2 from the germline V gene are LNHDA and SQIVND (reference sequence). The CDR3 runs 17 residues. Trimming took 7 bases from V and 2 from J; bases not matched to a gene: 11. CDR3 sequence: CASNSGLAGDAAYEQYF. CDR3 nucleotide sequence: TGTGCCAGTAACTCTGGACTAGCGGGAGATGCCGCCTACGAGCAGTACTTC.

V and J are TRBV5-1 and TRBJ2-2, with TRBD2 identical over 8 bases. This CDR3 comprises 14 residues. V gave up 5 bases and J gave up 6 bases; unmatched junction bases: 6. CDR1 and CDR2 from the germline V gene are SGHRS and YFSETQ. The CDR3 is CASRGLVPSGELFF. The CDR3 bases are TGCGCCAGCAGGGGACTAGTGCCTTCCGGGGAGCTGTTTTTT. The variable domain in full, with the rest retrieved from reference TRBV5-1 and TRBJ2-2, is KAGVTQTPRYLIKTRGQQVTLSCSPISGHRSVSWYQQTPGQGLQFLFEYFSETQRNKGNFPGRFSGRQFSNSRSEMNVSTLELGDSALYLCASRGLVPSGELFFGEGSRLTVL.

The CDR3 bases are TGTGCCAGCAGCACTGCCGGCGGACTAGCGAAGGGGGAGCTGTTTTTT. It encodes CASSTAGGLAKGELFF. The J gene is TRBJ2-2, the V gene TRBV5-5, with TRBD2 matching 9 bases. V shed 4 bases and J 8 bases; nucleotides not matched to a gene: 12. Germline loops: CDR1 SGHKS, CDR2 YYEKEE (reference sequence). This CDR3 is 16 amino acids long.

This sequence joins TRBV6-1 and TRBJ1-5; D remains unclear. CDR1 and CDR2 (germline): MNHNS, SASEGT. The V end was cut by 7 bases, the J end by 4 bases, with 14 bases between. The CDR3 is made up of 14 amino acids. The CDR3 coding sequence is TGTGCCAGCATACCGGGCACCCAAAATCAGCCCCAGCATTTT. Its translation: CASIPGTQNQPQHF.

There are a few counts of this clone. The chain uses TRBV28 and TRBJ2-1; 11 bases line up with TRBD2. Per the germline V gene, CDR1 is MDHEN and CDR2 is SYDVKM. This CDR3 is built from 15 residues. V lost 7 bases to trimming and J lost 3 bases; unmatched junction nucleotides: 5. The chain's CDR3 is CASTQLAGDYNEQFF. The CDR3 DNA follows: TGTGCCAGCACCCAACTAGCGGGAGACTACAATGAGCAGTTCTTC.

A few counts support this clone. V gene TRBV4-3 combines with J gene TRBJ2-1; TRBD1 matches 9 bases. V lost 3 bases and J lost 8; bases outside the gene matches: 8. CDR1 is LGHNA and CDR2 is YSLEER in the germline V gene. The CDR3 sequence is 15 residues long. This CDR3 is CASSHPGTGRDEQFF. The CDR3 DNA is TGCGCCAGCAGCCACCCCGGGACAGGGCGGGATGAGCAGTTCTTC.

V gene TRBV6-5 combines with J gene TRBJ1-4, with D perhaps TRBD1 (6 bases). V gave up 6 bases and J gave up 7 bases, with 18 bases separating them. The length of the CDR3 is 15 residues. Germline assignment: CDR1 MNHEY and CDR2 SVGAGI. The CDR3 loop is CASSLMGQLGEKLFF. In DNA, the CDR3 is TGTGCCAGCAGCCTCATGGGACAACTGGGTGAAAAACTGTTTTTT.

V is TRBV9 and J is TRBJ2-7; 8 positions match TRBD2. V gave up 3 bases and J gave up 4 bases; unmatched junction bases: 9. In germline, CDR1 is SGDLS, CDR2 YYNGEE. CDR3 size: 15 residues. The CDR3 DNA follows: TGTGCCAGCAGCGCGGGACTAGTTGGGGGATACGAGCAGTACTTC. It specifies CASSAGLVGGYEQYF.